This TCR beta chain was obtained from a study of blood T cell repertoires in COVID-19. Trimming cost V 0 bases and J 4 bases; bases outside gene matches: 5. This CDR3 spans 15 amino acids. Per the germline V gene, CDR1 is MGHRA and CDR2 is YSYEKL. Assay used: immunoSEQ multiplex PCR; TCRdb lists only in-frame clones, some missing. The sample has 65,000 to 90,000 clones, roughly 85% seen once. The chain employs TRBV4-1 and TRBJ2-5; TRBD1 matches at 7 bases. The specimen was peripheral blood. This sequence was found in a man in his sixties with active or convalescent COVID-19. The CDR3 spells CASSQETGERETQYF. The CDR3 bases are TGCGCCAGCAGCCAAGAAACAGGGGAGAGAGAGACCCAGTACTTC.